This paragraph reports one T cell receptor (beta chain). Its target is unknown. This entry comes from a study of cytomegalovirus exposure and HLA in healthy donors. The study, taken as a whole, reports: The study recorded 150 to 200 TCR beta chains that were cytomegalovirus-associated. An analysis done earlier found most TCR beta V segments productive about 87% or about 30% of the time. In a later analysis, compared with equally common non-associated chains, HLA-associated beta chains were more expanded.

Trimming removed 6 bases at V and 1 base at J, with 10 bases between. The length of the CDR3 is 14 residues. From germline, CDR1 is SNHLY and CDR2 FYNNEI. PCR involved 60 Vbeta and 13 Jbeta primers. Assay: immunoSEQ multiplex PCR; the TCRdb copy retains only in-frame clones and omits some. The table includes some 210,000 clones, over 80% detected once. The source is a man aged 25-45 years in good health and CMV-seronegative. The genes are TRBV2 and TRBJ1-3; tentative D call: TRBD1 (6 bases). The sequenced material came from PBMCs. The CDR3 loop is CASSTQGSGNTIYF. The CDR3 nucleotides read TGTGCCAGCAGCACCCAGGGGTCTGGAAACACCATATATTTT.